This T cell receptor (beta chain) was sequenced for a study of T cell repertoires in ileal Crohn's disease. TCRdb keeps only in-frame clones here, not all; method: immunoSEQ multiplex PCR. The sample yields approximately 6,700 clones, around 72% seen once. Time point indicated: proximal margin of the surgical specimen (macroscopically non-inflamed). V was clipped by 5 bases and J by 4 bases, with 18 bases between them. The V gene's germline CDR1 is MDHEN and CDR2 SYDVKM. The CDR3 consists of 16 residues. This chain joins TRBV28 and TRBJ1-5, with a weak D call TRBD1 (6 bases). The origin of this receptor is an adult with Crohn's disease. Sample: ileal tissue. CDR3 protein: CASSDMGRGGNQPQHF. DNA of the CDR3: TGTGCCAGCAGTGATATGGGCAGGGGAGGAAATCAGCCCCAGCATTTT.